This TCR beta chain was captured by sequencing in a study of blood T cell repertoires in COVID-19. The table came from immunoSEQ multiplex PCR; TCRdb's copy has only in-frame clones and leaves some out. The table has about 64,000 clones, approximately 80% seen once. CDR3 size: 13 residues. The V end lost 1 base, the J end lost 10 bases, and 13 bases lay between the germline ends. Germline lookup yields CDR1 LNHDA and CDR2 SQIVND (reference sequence). This TCR was sampled from a man between 60 and 75 years old with COVID-19, enrolled during active disease. The chain uses TRBV19 and TRBJ1-1; a possible D gene is TRBD1 (5 bases). The sample taken for sequencing was peripheral blood. The CDR3 DNA is TGTGCCAGTAGTATAGTGCGCGGACAACTAGCTTTCTTT. It yields the protein CASSIVRGQLAFF.